Listed below are T cell receptor beta chains from one sample, sequenced in a study of T cell changes during pregnancy in multiple sclerosis. Clones were sequenced by immunoSEQ multiplex PCR, and TCRdb holds only the in-frame ones, with some missing. The repertoire holds 60,000 to 70,000 clones, roughly 90% seen once, with approximately 1.4% in the top ten. Sequenced material: peripheral blood, taken in the second trimester of pregnancy. All receptors come from a female donor with multiple sclerosis, enrolled in a pregnancy study. Both conserved end residues are part of each CDR3. Size is omitted from some rows. Given values are once, few, many or a class for expanded clones.

v_gene	j_gene	abundance	CDR3aa
TRBV6-1	TRBJ1-5	few	CASSTTGDNRQPQHF
TRBV7-9	TRBJ2-5	NA	CASSRETQYF
TRBV7-9	TRBJ2-7	NA	CASSAELGLAGEQYF
TRBV5-8	TRBJ1-5	NA	CASSRDRFNQPQHF
TRBV14	TRBJ2-7	once	CASSQPGLGPSYEQYF
TRBV19	TRBJ1-2	NA	CASRERQGNYGYTF
TRBV5-1	TRBJ1-4	NA	CASTPGGTNEKLFF
TRBV30	TRBJ1-3	NA	CAHRTGINTIYF
TRBV9	TRBJ1-1	NA	CASRRGTSGTEAFF
TRBV19	TRBJ1-1	NA	CASSTRDRQNFRYFYTEAFF
TRBV2	TRBJ2-7	NA	CASKWQAAYEQYF
TRBV21-1	TRBJ2-4	NA	CASSKEEAHKNIQYF
TRBV6-5	TRBJ2-1	NA	CASSYSRVGEQFF
TRBV9	TRBJ2-7	NA	CASSPPNRVHEQYF
TRBV7-2	TRBJ1-5	NA	CASSLSGGQPQHF
TRBV30	TRBJ2-1	NA	CAWREGEREMENEQFF
TRBV11-3	TRBJ2-5	NA	CASSPGLAGGFGETQYF
TRBV6-5	TRBJ1-5	NA	CASSYRSNQPQHF
TRBV19	TRBJ1-5	NA	CASSPPDSNQPQHF
TRBV30	TRBJ1-2	NA	CAIAEQGSNYGYTF
TRBV11-2	TRBJ2-5	NA	CASSSEETQYF
TRBV4-2	TRBJ2-3	NA	CASSQDRVPTDTQYF
TRBV5-1	TRBJ1-1	NA	CASSLAQQGATEAFF
TRBV10-3	TRBJ2-5	NA	CAISESSGVGTQYF
TRBV30	TRBJ2-3	NA	CAWSGDRGRGDTQYF
TRBV2	TRBJ1-1	NA	CASAREGNTEAFF
TRBV7-8	TRBJ1-5	few	CASSPVAGDSNQPQHF
TRBV19	TRBJ2-3	NA	CASTSRAGLRTDTQYF
TRBV7-3	TRBJ1-1	NA	CASSPIWRQGAVTEAFF
TRBV7-9	TRBJ1-2	NA	CASSLANPLQGQGGQGYTF
TRBV7-2	TRBJ1-2	NA	CASSFQGARGYTF
TRBV27	TRBJ2-1	NA	CASSFPNPLAGGRFNEQFF
TRBV6-5	TRBJ2-7	NA	CASSYSQLAGHEQYF
TRBV11-3	TRBJ2-1	NA	CASSPQLAGHNEQFF